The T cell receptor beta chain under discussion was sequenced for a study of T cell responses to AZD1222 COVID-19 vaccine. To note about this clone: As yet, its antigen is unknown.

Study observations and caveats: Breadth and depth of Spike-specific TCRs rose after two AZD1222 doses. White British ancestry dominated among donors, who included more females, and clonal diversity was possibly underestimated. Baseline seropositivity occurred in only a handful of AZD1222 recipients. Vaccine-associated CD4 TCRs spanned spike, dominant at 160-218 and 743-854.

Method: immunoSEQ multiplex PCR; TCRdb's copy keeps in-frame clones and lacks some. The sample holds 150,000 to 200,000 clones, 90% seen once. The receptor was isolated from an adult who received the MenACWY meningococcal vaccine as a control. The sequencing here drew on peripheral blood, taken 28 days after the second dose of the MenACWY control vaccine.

DNA of the CDR3: TGTGCCTGGAACCCTAGCGGGGCCCCCACAGATACGCAGTATTTT. It encodes CAWNPSGAPTDTQYF. The chain recombines TRBV30 with TRBJ2-3; 9 bases fit TRBD2. The junction had 7 bases not matched to a gene; V was cut back by 4 bases and J by 2 bases. CDR3 length: 15 amino acids. Germline values: CDR1 GTSNPN, CDR2 SVGIG (reference sequence).